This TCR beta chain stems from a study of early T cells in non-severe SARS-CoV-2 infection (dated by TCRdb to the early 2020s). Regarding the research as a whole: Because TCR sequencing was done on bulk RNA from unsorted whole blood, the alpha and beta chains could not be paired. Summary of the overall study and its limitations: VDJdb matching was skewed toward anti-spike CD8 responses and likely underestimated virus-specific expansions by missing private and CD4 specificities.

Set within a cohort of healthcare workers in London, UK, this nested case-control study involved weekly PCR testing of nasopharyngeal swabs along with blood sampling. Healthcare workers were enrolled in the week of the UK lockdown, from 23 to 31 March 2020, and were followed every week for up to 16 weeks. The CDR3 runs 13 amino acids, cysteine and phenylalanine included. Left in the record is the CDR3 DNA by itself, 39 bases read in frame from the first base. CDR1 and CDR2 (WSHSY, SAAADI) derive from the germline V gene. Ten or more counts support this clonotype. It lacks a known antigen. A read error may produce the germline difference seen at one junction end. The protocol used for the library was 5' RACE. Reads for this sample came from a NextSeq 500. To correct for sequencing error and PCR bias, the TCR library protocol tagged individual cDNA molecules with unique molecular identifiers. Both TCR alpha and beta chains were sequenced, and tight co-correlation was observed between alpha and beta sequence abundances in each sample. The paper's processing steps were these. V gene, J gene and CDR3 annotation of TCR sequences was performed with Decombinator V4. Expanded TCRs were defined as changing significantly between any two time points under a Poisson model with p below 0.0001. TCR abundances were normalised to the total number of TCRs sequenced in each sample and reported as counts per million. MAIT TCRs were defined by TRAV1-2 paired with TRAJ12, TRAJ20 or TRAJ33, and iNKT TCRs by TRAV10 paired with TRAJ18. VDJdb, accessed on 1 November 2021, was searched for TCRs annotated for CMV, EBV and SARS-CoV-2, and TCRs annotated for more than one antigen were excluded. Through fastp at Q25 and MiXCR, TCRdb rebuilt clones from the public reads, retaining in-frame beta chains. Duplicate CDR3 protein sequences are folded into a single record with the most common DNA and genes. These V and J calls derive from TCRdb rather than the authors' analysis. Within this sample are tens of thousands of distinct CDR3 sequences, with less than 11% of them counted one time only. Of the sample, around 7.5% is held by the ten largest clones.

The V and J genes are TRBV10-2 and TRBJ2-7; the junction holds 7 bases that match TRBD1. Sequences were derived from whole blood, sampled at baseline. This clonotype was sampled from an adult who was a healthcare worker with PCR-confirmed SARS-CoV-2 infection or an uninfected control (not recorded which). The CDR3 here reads CASDDRASSEQYF. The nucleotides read TGCGCCAGCGACGACAGGGCGTCCTCCGAGCAGTACTTC.